These T cell receptor beta chains were read from a single sample in a study of control samples from healthy donors and cancer patients. TCRdb keeps only in-frame clones here, not all; method: immunoSEQ multiplex PCR. The sample comprises about 170,000 clones, under 95% of which are singletons, and about 1.5% rests with the top ten. Sequenced: blood. These TCRs come from a woman under 30 in good health. The CDR3 runs from the conserved cysteine through the conserved F or W. The order of the fields is D gene, clone size, J gene, V gene, CDR3 DNA, CDR3 protein. The D gene is left open where the match is weak. Rows give clone size only sometimes, using once, few, many, or a class for an expanded clone.

>-|-|TRBJ1-5|TRBV19
TGTGCCAGTAGCCGGACAGCTAATAGCAATCAGCCCCAGCATTTT
CASSRTANSNQPQHF
>TRBD1|-|TRBJ1-6|TRBV5-1
TGCGCCAGCAGCTTGGTCGGGACAGACATTAATTCACCCCTCCACTTT
CASSLVGTDINSPLHF
>-|-|TRBJ1-6|TRBV5-4
TGTGCCAGCAGCCCCCTGATGGATTCACCCCTCCACTTT
CASSPLMDSPLHF
>-|few|TRBJ2-7|TRBV6-6
TGTGCCAGCAGTTACTCGCTAGAGTCCAGGCAGTACTTC
CASSYSLESRQYF
>TRBD1|-|TRBJ1-1|TRBV5-6
TGTGCCAGCAGCCGACCGACAGGGGACACTGAAGCTTTCTTT
CASSRPTGDTEAFF
>TRBD1|-|TRBJ2-7|TRBV2
TGTGCCAGCAGTGTCCCGGGACAGGGGCGAAGGTCCTACGAGCAGTACTTC
CASSVPGQGRRSYEQYF
>-|-|TRBJ2-1|TRBV11-1
TGTGCCAGCGAACTAGTTAGTAGGTATGAGCAGTTCTTC
CASELVSRYEQFF
>TRBD1|-|TRBJ2-1|TRBV7-9
TGTGCCAGCAGCTTCAGGGTGGACAGGCTTCTTGACAATGAGCAGTTCTTC
CASSFRVDRLLDNEQFF
>TRBD1|-|TRBJ1-3|TRBV9
TGTGCCAGCAGCCACACAGGGGCCCTCTCTGGAAACACCATATATTTT
CASSHTGALSGNTIYF
>TRBD1|-|TRBJ1-4|TRBV6-5
TGTGCCAGCAGTCCTACAGGGGGAGAGAATGAAAAACTGTTTTTT
CASSPTGGENEKLFF
>-|-|TRBJ2-7|TRBV15
TGTGCCACCAGCAGAGACGGCCCGGGAAGGGGTGGCTACGAGCAGTACTTC
CATSRDGPGRGGYEQYF
>-|-|TRBJ1-5|TRBV12-3/TRBV12-4
TGTGCCAGCAGGCTCCTTGGTGACCCCCAGCATTTT
CASRLLGDPQHF
>-|-|TRBJ2-2|TRBV5-1
TGCGCCAGCAGCTTGGTTTTGTCTTTACTGGCAGCCAACACCGGGGAGCTGTTTTTT
CASSLVLSLLAANTGELFF
>TRBD2|-|TRBJ2-1|TRBV11-3
TGTGCCAGCAGCTTGTTCAGCGGGACCTACAATGAGCAGTTCTTC
CASSLFSGTYNEQFF
>-|-|TRBJ1-1|TRBV18
TGTGCCAGCTCACCATGGCAGAACACTGAAGCTTTCTTT
CASSPWQNTEAFF
>-|-|TRBJ1-3|TRBV5-6
TGTGCCAGCAGGAGACGAGGCGGACAGAGCTCTGGAAACACCATATATTTT
CASRRRGGQSSGNTIYF
>-|-|TRBJ2-1|TRBV6-4
TGTGCCAGCAGTGACTCTGGGAAAGGGACCTACAATGAGCAGTTCTTC
CASSDSGKGTYNEQFF
>-|-|TRBJ2-3|TRBV9
TGTGCCAGCAGCGTAGTCGGGGTCAACTCAGATACGCAGTATTTT
CASSVVGVNSDTQYF
>-|-|TRBJ1-2|TRBV15
TGTGCCACCAGCAGAGAGTGGGAGAAAAACTATGGCTACACCTTC
CATSREWEKNYGYTF
>-|-|TRBJ1-1|TRBV10-3
TGTGCCAGCAACGGAGGGTCCCTTGTAGCTTTCTTT
CASNGGSLVAFF
>-|-|TRBJ2-5|TRBV5-1
TGCGCCAGCAGTCCCGCGCCCGAAGAGACCCAGTACTTC
CASSPAPEETQYF
>-|-|TRBJ1-5|TRBV12-3/TRBV12-4
TGTGCCAGCAGTTTTGAGGGACCCCAGCATTTT
CASSFEGPQHF
>-|-|TRBJ2-1|TRBV5-4
TGTGCCAGCAGCCGACCCGGGGCAGGAGATGAGCAGTTCTTC
CASSRPGAGDEQFF
>TRBD1|-|TRBJ1-1|TRBV4-2
TGTGCCAGCAGCCACTTAGGGGGACAGGCGAGAACTGAAGCTTTCTTT
CASSHLGGQARTEAFF
>-|-|TRBJ1-2|TRBV6-6
TGTGCCAGCAGTCCGCGCTCCCCTGTTTGGACTAACTATGGCTACACCTTC
CASSPRSPVWTNYGYTF
>TRBD1|-|TRBJ1-2|TRBV7-3
TGTGCCAGCAGCTTCGGCACAGGGGATGGCTACACCTTC
CASSFGTGDGYTF
>TRBD1|-|TRBJ1-1|TRBV12-5
TGTGCTAGTGGCACCACAGGGGGAAACACTGAAGCTTTCTTT
CASGTTGGNTEAFF
>TRBD2|-|TRBJ2-3|TRBV4-2
TGTGCCAGCAGCCAAGAAGTAGCGGGGACCACAGATACGCAGTATTTT
CASSQEVAGTTDTQYF
>-|-|TRBJ1-4|TRBV6-5
TGTGCCAGCTCCTCGCTGATTGGGGAAAAACTGTTTTTT
CASSSLIGEKLFF
>-|-|TRBJ1-2|TRBV7-9
TGTGCCAGCAGTCAAAATAGAAACTATGGCTACACCTTC
CASSQNRNYGYTF
>TRBD2|-|TRBJ2-1|TRBV2
TGTGCCAGCACTCTCCCCCCGGGACTAGCGGCTAATGAGCAGTTCTTC
CASTLPPGLAANEQFF
>-|-|TRBJ2-6|TRBV19
TGTGCCAGTAGTATGCAACCGAGGGGACGGTCGATTTTTGGGGCCAACGTCCTGACTTTC
CASSMQPRGRSIFGANVLTF
>-|-|TRBJ2-3|TRBV13
TGTGCCAGCAGCCCTAGCCGATCCACAGATACGCAGTATTTT
CASSPSRSTDTQYF
>-|-|TRBJ2-7|TRBV11-2
TGTGCCAGCAGCTTCGGACGGACCTACGAGCAGTACTTC
CASSFGRTYEQYF
>TRBD1|-|TRBJ2-5|TRBV6-5
TGTGCCAGCGAGGACAGGCTGGAGGAGACCCAGTACTTC
CASEDRLEETQYF
>-|-|TRBJ2-3|TRBV28
TGTGCCAGCAGGGCTTGGTCTAGCACAGATACGCAGTATTTT
CASRAWSSTDTQYF
>-|-|TRBJ1-2|TRBV7-2
TGTGCCAGCAGCTATCAGGGCCCAGGGGGCTACACCTTC
CASSYQGPGGYTF
>-|-|TRBJ1-1|TRBV10-3
TGTGCCATCAGTGAAACAGGAGGGGACACTGAAGCTTTCTTT
CAISETGGDTEAFF
>TRBD1|-|TRBJ1-1|TRBV25-1
TGTGCCAGCAGTGAATCGGGACAGGTTGAAGCTTTCTTT
CASSESGQVEAFF
>-|-|TRBJ1-3|TRBV29-1
TGCAGCGTTGAATCTGGAAACACCATATATTTT
CSVESGNTIYF
>TRBD1|-|TRBJ2-1|TRBV24-1
TGTGCCACCAGTGAGCCCGACAGGGGGTCCTACAATGAGCAGTTCTTC
CATSEPDRGSYNEQFF
>-|once|TRBJ2-7|TRBV9
TGTGCCAGCAGCGTAGGGTCCTACGAGCAGTACTTC
CASSVGSYEQYF
>-|once|TRBJ2-2|TRBV11-2
TGTGCCAGCAGCCTACGACAGGCAGGCACCGGGGAGCTGTTTTTT
CASSLRQAGTGELFF
>-|-|TRBJ1-1|TRBV9
TGTGCCAGCAGCGAGGCCCCGGCTGGGAGAACTGAAGCTTTCTTT
CASSEAPAGRTEAFF
>-|few|TRBJ1-2|TRBV3-1/TRBV3-2
TGTGCCAGCAGCCTACAAGGGGTTGGCGGCTACACCTTC
CASSLQGVGGYTF
>-|-|TRBJ2-5|TRBV28
TGTGCCAGCAGAGCCCCAGGGCTCCAAGAGACCCAGTACTTC
CASRAPGLQETQYF
>-|-|TRBJ1-1|TRBV25-1
TGTGCCAGCAGTGAATTCTCCGGGGGGCGGAACACTGAAGCTTTCTTT
CASSEFSGGRNTEAFF
>-|once|TRBJ1-5|TRBV6-2/TRBV6-3
TGTGCCAGCAGTTATGAGACGGTAAATCAGCCCCAGCATTTT
CASSYETVNQPQHF
>-|-|TRBJ1-4|TRBV19
TGTGCCAGTAGTATTAGGACCCCTCGGGAAAAACTGTTTTTT
CASSIRTPREKLFF
>-|-|TRBJ2-1|TRBV27
TGTGCCAGCGGACCTAGCGTGTGGAATGAGCAGTTCTTC
CASGPSVWNEQFF
>-|-|TRBJ1-1|TRBV11-2
TGTGCCAGCAGCCCGACAGCAAACACTGAAGCTTTCTTT
CASSPTANTEAFF
>-|-|TRBJ1-5|TRBV6-1
TGTGCCAGCAGTTCAGGTAGCAATCAGCCCCAGCATTTT
CASSSGSNQPQHF
>-|-|TRBJ1-4|TRBV5-4
TGTGCCAGCAGCTTGGGGGTAACTAATGAAAAACTGTTTTTT
CASSLGVTNEKLFF
>-|-|TRBJ1-3|TRBV7-2
TGTGCCAGCAGCTTAGCCCTGCTTGACGGTGGAAACACCATATATTTT
CASSLALLDGGNTIYF
>TRBD2|-|TRBJ2-3|TRBV7-3
TGTGCCAGCAGCTTAACTAGCGGGGGGGCCGTGGATACGCAGTATTTT
CASSLTSGGAVDTQYF
>-|-|TRBJ1-2|TRBV7-2
TGTGCCAGCAGCTTAACAGGGAGCTATGGCTACACCTTC
CASSLTGSYGYTF
>-|-|TRBJ1-3|TRBV9
TGTGCCAGCAGCGCGACGGACAGCTCTGGAAACACCATATATTTT
CASSATDSSGNTIYF
>TRBD1|-|TRBJ2-5|TRBV10-1
TGCGCCAGCAGTGAGGGACAGGGAACGGGGTTGGAGACCCAGTACTTC
CASSEGQGTGLETQYF
>-|-|TRBJ1-4|TRBV6-5
TGTGCCGGGGGCCGACCTGGTGAAAAACTGTTTTTT
CAGGRPGEKLFF
>-|-|TRBJ2-7|TRBV2
TGTGCCAGCAGTACGGACGGGCCGGGTCGCGAGCAGTACTTC
CASSTDGPGREQYF